Below are 16 T cell receptor beta chains sequenced from a single sample in a study of shared clonotypes between healthy human individuals. The method was immunoSEQ multiplex PCR; TCRdb's version includes in-frame clones alone and lacks a portion of them. The repertoire holds roughly 1.5 million clones, around 98% seen once, with approximately 0.45% in the top ten. Sequences were obtained from naive CD4+ T cells sorted from blood. This sample's subset: CD45RA+ positively selected. The receptors stem from a man aged 25 to 40 in good health.

The genes are TRBV5-1 and TRBJ2-1, with 9 nucleotides matching TRBD2. Unmatched junction bases numbered 7, after V lost 1 base and J lost 8 bases. Germline lookup yields CDR1 SGHRS and CDR2 YFSETQ. There are 15 residues in the CDR3. The CDR3 sequence is CASSLSAGGPYEQFF. DNA of the CDR3: TGCGCCAGCAGCTTGTCGGCGGGAGGGCCGTATGAGCAGTTCTTC.

The chain recombines TRBV7-2 with TRBJ1-2; D is unclear. Trimming cost V 1 base and J 5 bases, with 14 bases left between them. CDR1 is SGHTA, CDR2 FQGNSA, per germline. The CDR3 is 15 amino acids. The CDR3 DNA reads as TGTGCCAGCAGCTTAGACCTTTTACTAACTTATGGCTACACCTTC. It specifies CASSLDLLLTYGYTF.

The V gene is TRBV25-1, the J gene TRBJ1-3; TRBD1 is a possible D gene (6 bases). CDR3 length equals 15 residues. From germline, CDR1 is MGHDK and CDR2 SYGVNS. V lost 3 bases, J lost 3 bases, and 12 bases lay in between. As DNA, the CDR3 is TGTGCCAGCAGTGATCCTCCAGGGGTTGGAAACACCATATATTTT. Translation gives CASSDPPGVGNTIYF.

The chain is built from TRBV11-2 and TRBJ1-2; 7 bases are shared with TRBD1. Germline V gene lookup returns CDR1 SGHAT and CDR2 FQNNGV. The CDR3 runs 16 residues. Trimming took 1 base from V and 2 from J; bases not matched to a gene: 7. The CDR3 coding sequence is TGTGCCAGCAGCTTAGCCCCCGACAGGGCGAACTATGGCTACACCTTC. Translation: CASSLAPDRANYGYTF. The whole variable domain, filled in from reference TRBV11-2 and TRBJ1-2, reads EAGVAQSPRYKIIEKRQSVAFWCNPISGHATLYWYQQILGQGPKLLIQFQNNGVVDDSQLPKDRFSAERLKGVDSTLKIQPAKLEDSAVYLCASSLAPDRANYGYTFGSGTRLTVV.

The chain combines TRBV27 with TRBJ2-6; D is ambiguous. The CDR3 covers 13 residues. Deletions cut 6 bases from V and 5 bases from J, with 8 bases between. Germline CDR1 is MNHEY and CDR2 is SMNVEV (reference sequence). CDR3 nucleotides: TGTGCCAGCAGGCCCATTCGGGCCAACGTCCTGACTTTC. This gives the protein CASRPIRANVLTF.

The chain recombines TRBV28 with TRBJ2-2; no clear D gene. The germline gives CDR1 MDHEN, CDR2 SYDVKM. The CDR3 is 13 amino acids. The V end lost 11 bases, the J end lost 9 bases, and 19 bases lay between the germline ends. The CDR3 sequence is CAGATTSARELFF. DNA for the CDR3: TGTGCCGGAGCCACGACATCGGCCCGGGAGCTGTTTTTT.

The V gene is TRBV5-4, the J gene TRBJ2-2; a possible D gene is TRBD2 (6 bases). The length of the CDR3 is 15 residues. The V and J ends lost 1 base and 3 bases respectively, with 10 bases between them. CDR1 SGHNT and CDR2 YYREEE come from the germline V gene (reference sequence). In DNA form, the CDR3 reads TGTGCCAGCAGCTTGAAGGCGGGGTACACCGGGGAGCTGTTTTTT. Translated: CASSLKAGYTGELFF.

This chain joins TRBV7-9 and TRBJ1-5, with D unresolved. The V end lost 1 base, the J end lost 2 bases, and 6 bases lay between the germline ends. In germline, CDR1 is SEHNR, CDR2 FQNEAQ (reference sequence). CDR3 length: 14 residues. CDR3 protein: CASSLVSGNQPQHF. For the CDR3, the DNA is TGTGCCAGCAGCTTAGTTTCAGGCAATCAGCCCCAGCATTTT. Full variable domain (missing parts from reference TRBV7-9 and TRBJ1-5): DTGVSQNPRHKITKRGQNVTFRCDPISEHNRLYWYRQTLGQGPEFLTYFQNEAQLEKSRLLSDRFSAERPKGSFSTLEIQRTEQGDSAMYLCASSLVSGNQPQHFGDGTRLSIL.

This sequence joins TRBV19 and TRBJ2-3; no clear D gene. This CDR3 has 15 residues. V lost 4 bases, J lost 4 bases, and 15 bases lay in between. The V gene's germline CDR1 is LNHDA and CDR2 SQIVND (reference sequence). CDR3 in DNA: TGTGCCAGTAGTACGCCCGGCGAGGTTCCAGATACGCAGTATTTT. It is translated as CASSTPGEVPDTQYF.

The rearrangement links TRBV7-9 to TRBJ1-2; 7 nucleotides line up with TRBD1. The V gene's germline CDR1 is SEHNR and CDR2 FQNEAQ (reference sequence). The ends lost 6 bases at V and 0 bases at J; junction bases unmatched: 13. The CDR3 length is 17 residues. The CDR3 sequence: CASSFSTGSLTNYGYTF. In DNA form, the CDR3 reads TGTGCCAGCAGTTTCTCGACAGGGAGCCTAACTAACTATGGCTACACCTTC.

This chain uses TRBV9 with TRBJ1-2; D gene uncertain. The germline V gene has CDR1 SGDLS and CDR2 YYNGEE. There are 14 residues in the CDR3. The ends were cut back, 1 base at V and 3 bases at J, with 10 bases in the middle. The CDR3 here is CASSVRVEDYGYTF. CDR3 coding DNA: TGTGCCAGCAGCGTACGGGTTGAGGACTATGGCTACACCTTC.

The rearrangement joins TRBV10-2 to TRBJ2-7, with 11 nucleotides matching TRBD2. Germline assignment: CDR1 WSHSY and CDR2 SAAADI. This CDR3 has 14 residues. Trimming removed 4 bases from V and 4 bases from J; junction bases left unmatched: 3. This CDR3 reads CASSASGGTYEQYF. CDR3 bases: TGCGCCAGCAGTGCTAGCGGGGGGACTTACGAGCAGTACTTC.

The chain has TRBV7-9 and TRBJ1-3; D is unresolved. The CDR3 spans 13 residues. Trimming removed 4 bases at V and 4 bases at J, with 8 bases between. CDR1 and CDR2 from the germline V gene are SEHNR and FQNEAQ (reference sequence). The DNA of the CDR3 is TGTGCCAGCAGCTCTCTAGGCGGAAACACCATATATTTT. Amino acid sequence: CASSSLGGNTIYF. The entire variable domain, with the rest obtained from reference TRBV7-9 and TRBJ1-3, is as follows: DTGVSQNPRHKITKRGQNVTFRCDPISEHNRLYWYRQTLGQGPEFLTYFQNEAQLEKSRLLSDRFSAERPKGSFSTLEIQRTEQGDSAMYLCASSSLGGNTIYFGEGSWLTVV.

The V and J genes are TRBV5-1 and TRBJ1-5; no definite D call. The CDR3 loop spans 16 amino acids. V was shortened by 0 bases and J by 2 bases, with 12 bases between the two germline ends. In germline, CDR1 is SGHRS, CDR2 YFSETQ. For the CDR3, the DNA is TGCGCCAGCAGCTTGGGCCCTGCTCAGGGCAATCAGCCCCAGCATTTT. Its protein product is CASSLGPAQGNQPQHF. The full variable domain, rest sourced from reference TRBV5-1 and TRBJ1-5, is KAGVTQTPRYLIKTRGQQVTLSCSPISGHRSVSWYQQTPGQGLQFLFEYFSETQRNKGNFPGRFSGRQFSNSRSEMNVSTLELGDSALYLCASSLGPAQGNQPQHFGDGTRLSIL.

Remarks on this clone: This sample also contains other DNA sequences that code for the same CDR3. This chain joins TRBV28 and TRBJ2-7, with D tentatively TRBD1 or TRBD2 (5 bases each). The germline gives CDR1 MDHEN, CDR2 SYDVKM. The CDR3 runs 12 residues. V lost 5 bases and J lost 3, with 8 bases in between. The CDR3 nucleotides are TGTGCCAGCAGTCTGAGGGGCTACGAGCAGTACTTC. It codes for CASSLRGYEQYF.

The chain links TRBV9 to TRBJ2-7, with a weak D call TRBD1 (6 bases). CDR1 SGDLS and CDR2 YYNGEE come from the germline V gene. The CDR3 runs to 14 residues. The ends were cut back, 4 bases at V and 3 bases at J, with 14 bases in the middle. The CDR3 DNA reads as TGTGCCAGCAGCCCGACAGGCCGTGTCTACGAGCAGTACTTC. This encodes CASSPTGRVYEQYF.